Listed below are T cell receptor beta chains from one sample, sequenced in a study of OX40 agonist ivuxolimab in advanced cancers. Only in-frame clones appear in the TCRdb table, and some are missing; sequencing was by immunoSEQ multiplex PCR. This table holds over 55,000 clones, approximately 90% found once. This material consisted of CD4+ or CD8+ T cells sorted from blood, taken in a trial of the OX40 agonist ivuxolimab. These receptors were taken from an adult with an advanced solid tumor such as melanoma, head and neck, liver or kidney cancer. Each CDR3 is given with its conserved first and last residue. The order of the fields is J gene, V gene, D gene, clone size, CDR3 protein, CDR3 DNA. D genes are given only for firm matches. Size tells how often a clone was seen (once, few, many) or the class of an expanded clone, and some rows leave it out.

TRBJ2-2 | TRBV11-3 | TRBD2 | - | CASSPRALAMNTGELFF | TGTGCCAGCAGCCCAAGGGCACTAGCGATGAACACCGGGGAGCTGTTTTTT
TRBJ2-5 | TRBV7-3 | - | - | CASSLRGGREETQYF | TGTGCCAGCAGCTTACGCGGGGGCAGAGAGGAGACCCAGTACTTC
TRBJ2-6 | TRBV14 | TRBD1 | - | CACSLRDRGRAGANVLTF | TGTGCCTGCAGTCTCCGGGACAGGGGGCGCGCTGGGGCCAACGTCCTGACTTTC
TRBJ1-4 | TRBV7-2 | - | - | CASRRSQLEKLFF | TGTGCCAGCAGGCGTAGTCAGCTCGAAAAACTGTTTTTT
TRBJ2-6 | TRBV11-2 | - | - | CASSPGLSTANVLTF | TGTGCCAGCAGCCCAGGACTGAGTACGGCCAACGTCCTGACTTTC
TRBJ1-2 | TRBV28 | TRBD1 | - | CASGGQRNYGYTF | TGTGCCAGCGGGGGACAGCGGAACTATGGCTACACCTTC
TRBJ2-5 | TRBV15 | - | - | CATSRRTGTETQYF | TGTGCCACCAGCAGACGTACAGGGACAGAGACCCAGTACTTC
TRBJ2-1 | TRBV4-1 | - | - | CASSQVDLISYNEQFF | TGCGCCAGCAGCCAAGTGGACTTGATCTCCTACAATGAGCAGTTCTTC
TRBJ1-2 | TRBV6-5 | - | - | CASSYSGRPGIYGYTF | TGTGCCAGCAGTTACTCGGGACGCCCCGGAATCTATGGCTACACCTTC
TRBJ2-7 | TRBV5-6 | TRBD1 | - | CASRRAAGGRSYEQYF | TGTGCCAGCAGACGGGCGGCAGGGGGCCGGTCCTACGAGCAGTACTTC
TRBJ1-2 | TRBV28 | TRBD1 | - | CASRPGTAPYGYTF | TGTGCCAGCAGACCCGGGACAGCACCCTATGGCTACACCTTC
TRBJ2-5 | TRBV18 | TRBD2 | - | CASSPRLAELQETQYF | TGTGCCAGCTCACCACGACTAGCGGAACTACAAGAGACCCAGTACTTC
TRBJ1-1 | TRBV28 | TRBD1 | once | CASSPEDRVYFNEAFF | TGTGCCAGCAGTCCCGAGGACAGGGTTTACTTTAATGAAGCTTTCTTT
TRBJ1-1 | TRBV5-1 | - | - | CASSPAAGSNTEAFF | TGCGCCAGCAGCCCGGCCGCAGGGTCGAACACTGAAGCTTTCTTT
TRBJ1-2 | TRBV5-1 | TRBD1 | - | CASSYQGVDGYTF | TGCGCCAGCAGTTATCAGGGGGTAGATGGCTACACCTTC
TRBJ1-1 | TRBV11-2 | - | - | CASSLQAGGSTEAFF | TGTGCCAGCAGCCTCCAGGCGGGGGGAAGCACTGAAGCTTTCTTT
TRBJ2-1 | TRBV5-1 | - | - | CASSWTRAGEQFF | TGCGCCAGCAGCTGGACTCGGGCGGGTGAGCAGTTCTTC
TRBJ1-5 | TRBV21-1 | - | - | CASSKVDQGDDQPQHF | TGTGCCAGCAGCAAAGTTGATCAGGGGGACGATCAGCCCCAGCATTTT
TRBJ2-5 | TRBV9 | TRBD2 | once | CASSVGYSGGQGGETQYF | TGTGCCAGCAGCGTAGGTTATAGCGGGGGCCAAGGGGGAGAGACCCAGTACTTC
TRBJ2-7 | TRBV14 | - | - | CASSPSGVTSEQYF | TGTGCCAGCAGCCCGTCAGGGGTGACCTCCGAGCAGTACTTC
TRBJ1-1 | TRBV29-1 | - | - | CSTQIALGAFF | TGCAGCACGCAAATAGCTTTGGGAGCTTTCTTT
TRBJ2-1 | TRBV11-3 | - | - | CASSLTSLNEQFF | TGTGCCAGCAGCTTGACTAGTCTCAATGAGCAGTTCTTC
TRBJ2-3 | TRBV25-1 | - | - | CASSEGPGATDTQYF | TGTGCCAGCAGTGAAGGGCCAGGGGCCACAGATACGCAGTATTTT
TRBJ2-1 | TRBV7-6 | TRBD1 | - | CASSLDDRGGYNEQFF | TGTGCCAGCAGCTTAGACGACAGGGGGGGGTACAATGAGCAGTTCTTC
TRBJ1-1 | TRBV5-1 | - | - | CASSPRSGVEAFF | TGCGCCAGCAGCCCCAGGAGCGGGGTTGAAGCTTTCTTT
TRBJ1-5 | TRBV29-1 | - | few | CSVDYGTNQPQHF | TGCAGCGTTGATTACGGTACCAATCAGCCCCAGCATTTT
TRBJ1-2 | TRBV5-4 | TRBD1 | - | CASRPGTAQLTYGYTF | TGTGCCAGCAGGCCCGGGACAGCCCAACTAACATATGGCTACACCTTC
TRBJ1-5 | TRBV28 | - | - | CASSFNQPQHF | TGTGCCAGCAGTTTCAATCAGCCCCAGCATTTT
TRBJ2-6 | TRBV25-1 | - | - | CASSENRDSGANVLTF | TGTGCCAGCAGTGAGAACAGGGACTCTGGGGCCAACGTCCTGACTTTC
TRBJ2-2 | TRBV5-1 | - | - | CASIVGDTGELFF | TGCGCCAGCATCGTTGGCGACACCGGGGAGCTGTTTTTT
TRBJ1-2 | TRBV11-1 | - | - | CASSLKGANYGYTF | TGTGCCAGCAGCTTAAAAGGGGCTAACTATGGCTACACCTTC
TRBJ2-1 | TRBV4-3 | TRBD1 | - | CASSRGTGTTNEQFF | TGCGCCAGCAGCCGAGGGACAGGGACTACCAATGAGCAGTTCTTC
TRBJ1-5 | TRBV28 | - | - | CASARNNQPQHF | TGTGCCAGCGCGCGTAACAATCAGCCCCAGCATTTT
TRBJ2-1 | TRBV7-3 | TRBD2 | - | CASSLLAGGLVGEQFF | TGTGCCAGCAGCTTACTAGCGGGAGGCCTGGTCGGTGAGCAGTTCTTC
TRBJ1-5 | TRBV7-9 | - | - | CASSQQGFDQPQHF | TGTGCCAGCAGCCAACAGGGTTTCGATCAGCCCCAGCATTTT
TRBJ1-6 | TRBV27 | - | - | CASSLRASSYNSPLHF | TGTGCCAGCAGTTTAAGGGCGAGCTCCTATAATTCACCCCTCCACTTT
TRBJ2-5 | TRBV5-1 | TRBD2 | - | CASSSTSPGETQYF | TGCGCCAGCAGCTCGACTAGCCCCGGGGAGACCCAGTACTTC